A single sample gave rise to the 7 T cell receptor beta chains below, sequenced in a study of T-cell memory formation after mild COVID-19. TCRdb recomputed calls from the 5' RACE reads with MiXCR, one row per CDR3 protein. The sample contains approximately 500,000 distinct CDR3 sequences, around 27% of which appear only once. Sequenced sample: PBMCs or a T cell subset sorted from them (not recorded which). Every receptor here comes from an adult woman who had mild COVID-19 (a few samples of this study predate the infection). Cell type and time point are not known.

The CDR3 region is CSARKLLGTGSHEQFF. The CDR3 DNA follows: TGCAGTGCTAGAAAACTACTCGGGACAGGTTCCCATGAGCAGTTCTTC. V and J are TRBV20-1 and TRBJ2-1; the match to TRBD1 covers 8 bases. The CDR3 totals 16 residues. CDR1 and CDR2 (germline): DFQATT, SNEGSKA (reference sequence). V lost 2 bases and J lost 8; bases outside the gene matches: 14.

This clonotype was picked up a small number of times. CDR3 sequence (DNA): TGTGCCTGGAGTGGGGGGACAGCCCACAATGAGCAGTTCTTC. Translation: CAWSGGTAHNEQFF. The J gene is TRBJ2-1, the V gene TRBV30; 7 nucleotides align to TRBD1. Germline V lookup: CDR1 GTSNPN, CDR2 SVGIG (reference sequence). The ends lost 1 base at V and 5 bases at J; junction bases unmatched: 5. The CDR3 spans 14 residues.

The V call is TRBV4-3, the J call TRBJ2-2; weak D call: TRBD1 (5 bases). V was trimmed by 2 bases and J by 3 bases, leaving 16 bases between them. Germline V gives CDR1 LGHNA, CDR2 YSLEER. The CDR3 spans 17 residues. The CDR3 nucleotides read TGCGCCAGCAGCCAAACTTCGACAGAGGTTTACACCGGGGAGCTGTTTTTT. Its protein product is CASSQTSTEVYTGELFF.

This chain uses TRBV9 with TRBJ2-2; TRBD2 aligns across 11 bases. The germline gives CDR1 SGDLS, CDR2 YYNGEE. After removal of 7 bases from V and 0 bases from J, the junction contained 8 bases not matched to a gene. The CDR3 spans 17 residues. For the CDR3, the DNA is TGTGCCAGCCAGGTGGGACTAGCGGTTGCGAACACCGGGGAGCTGTTTTTT. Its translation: CASQVGLAVANTGELFF.

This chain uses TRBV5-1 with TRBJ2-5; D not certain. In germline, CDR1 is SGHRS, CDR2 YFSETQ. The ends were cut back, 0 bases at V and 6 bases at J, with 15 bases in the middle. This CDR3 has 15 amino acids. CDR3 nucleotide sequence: TGCGCCAGCAGCTTGGGAGGAGTCCTAGGCAAGACCCAGTACTTC. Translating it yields CASSLGGVLGKTQYF. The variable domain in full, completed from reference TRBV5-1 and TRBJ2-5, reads KAGVTQTPRYLIKTRGQQVTLSCSPISGHRSVSWYQQTPGQGLQFLFEYFSETQRNKGNFPGRFSGRQFSNSRSEMNVSTLELGDSALYLCASSLGGVLGKTQYFGPGTRLLVL.

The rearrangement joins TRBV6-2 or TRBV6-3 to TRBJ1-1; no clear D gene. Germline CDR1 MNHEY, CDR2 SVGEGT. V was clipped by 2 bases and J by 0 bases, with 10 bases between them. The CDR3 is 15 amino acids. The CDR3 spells CASSYETWMNTEAFF. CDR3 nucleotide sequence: TGTGCCAGCAGTTACGAGACATGGATGAACACTGAAGCTTTCTTT.

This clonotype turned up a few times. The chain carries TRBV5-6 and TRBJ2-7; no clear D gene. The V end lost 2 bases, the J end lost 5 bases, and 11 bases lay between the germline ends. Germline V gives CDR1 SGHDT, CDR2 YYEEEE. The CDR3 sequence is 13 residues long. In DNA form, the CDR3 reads TGTGCCAGCAGCTTCAGTCAGGTCCACGAGCAGTACTTC. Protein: CASSFSQVHEQYF.